One TCR beta chain is described in this entry. This sample is part of a study of blood T cell repertoires in COVID-19. Study in general: The study drew acute and convalescent COVID-19 samples from the United States, Italy and Spain. Sample material is recorded as cDNA or gDNA derived from T cells, B-cell-depleted T cells, or PBMCs.

The germline V gene encodes CDR1 LGHNA and CDR2 YNFKEQ. CDR3 length: 16 amino acids. V was pared by 3 bases and J by 1 base, with 12 bases between. Original handling: Estimated nucleated cell counts came from reference gene primer amplification. Clones were read by immunoSEQ multiplex PCR, and TCRdb kept only the in-frame ones, dropping some. D and trimming were read from the DNA, whereas the V and J calls and clone size are those reported in that table. Here the sample spans some 100,000 clones, almost 90% being singletons. Sequenced sample: peripheral blood. The receptor was derived from a woman in her seventies with acute or convalescent COVID-19. This chain connects TRBV4-2 to TRBJ2-2, with a tentative D call TRBD2 (6 bases). This CDR3 reads CASSQNGGGNTGELFF. The DNA of the CDR3 is TGTGCCAGCAGCCAGAACGGGGGAGGGAACACCGGGGAGCTGTTTTTT.